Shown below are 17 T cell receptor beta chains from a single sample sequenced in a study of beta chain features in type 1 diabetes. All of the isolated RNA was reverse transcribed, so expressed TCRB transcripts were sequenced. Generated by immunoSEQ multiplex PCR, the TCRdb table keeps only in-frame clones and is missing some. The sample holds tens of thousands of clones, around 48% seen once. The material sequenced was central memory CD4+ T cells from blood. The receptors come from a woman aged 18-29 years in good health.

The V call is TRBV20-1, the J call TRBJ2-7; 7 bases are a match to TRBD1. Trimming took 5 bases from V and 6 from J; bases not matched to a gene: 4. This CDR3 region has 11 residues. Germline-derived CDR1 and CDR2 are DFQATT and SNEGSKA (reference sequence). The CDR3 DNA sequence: TGCAGTGCTGTAGGGGGCAGCGAGCAGTACTTC. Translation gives CSAVGGSEQYF.

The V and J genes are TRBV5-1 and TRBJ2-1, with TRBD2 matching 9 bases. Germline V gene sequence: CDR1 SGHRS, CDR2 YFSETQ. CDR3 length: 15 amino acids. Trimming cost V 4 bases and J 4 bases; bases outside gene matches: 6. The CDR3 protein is CASSQREALYNEQFF. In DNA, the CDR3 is TGCGCCAGCAGCCAGCGGGAGGCCCTATACAATGAGCAGTTCTTC.

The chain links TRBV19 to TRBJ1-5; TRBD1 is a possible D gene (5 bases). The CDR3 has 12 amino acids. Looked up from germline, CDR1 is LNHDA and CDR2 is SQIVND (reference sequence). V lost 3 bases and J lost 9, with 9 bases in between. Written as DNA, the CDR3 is TGTGCCAGTAGTATGGGGCAGGGGCCCCAGCATTTT. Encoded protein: CASSMGQGPQHF.

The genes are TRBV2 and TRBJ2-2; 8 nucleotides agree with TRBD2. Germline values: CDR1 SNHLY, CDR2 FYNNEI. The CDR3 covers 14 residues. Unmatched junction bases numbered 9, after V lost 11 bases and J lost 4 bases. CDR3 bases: TGTGCCGGACTACTAGCGGAGGTCACCGGGGAGCTGTTTTTT. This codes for CAGLLAEVTGELFF.

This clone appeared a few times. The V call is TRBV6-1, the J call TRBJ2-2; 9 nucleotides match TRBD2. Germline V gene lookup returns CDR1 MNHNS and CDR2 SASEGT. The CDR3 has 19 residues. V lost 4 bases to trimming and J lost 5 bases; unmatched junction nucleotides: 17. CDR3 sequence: CASSALVGTSSSLTGELFF. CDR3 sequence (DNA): TGTGCCAGCAGTGCGTTAGTAGGGACTAGCAGCTCCCTAACCGGGGAGCTGTTTTTT.

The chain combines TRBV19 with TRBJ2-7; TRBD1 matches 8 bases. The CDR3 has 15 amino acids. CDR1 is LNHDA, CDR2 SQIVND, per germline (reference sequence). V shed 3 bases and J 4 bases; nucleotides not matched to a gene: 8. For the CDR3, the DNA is TGTGCCAGTAGTATGCTGACAGGGGTTCGGTACGAGCAGTACTTC. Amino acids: CASSMLTGVRYEQYF.

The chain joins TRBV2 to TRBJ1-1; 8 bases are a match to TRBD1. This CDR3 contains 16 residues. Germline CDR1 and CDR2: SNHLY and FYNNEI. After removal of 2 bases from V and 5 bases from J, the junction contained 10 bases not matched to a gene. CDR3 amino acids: CASSELDRGLGTEAFF. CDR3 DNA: TGTGCCAGCAGTGAACTCGACAGGGGCCTTGGGACTGAAGCTTTCTTT.

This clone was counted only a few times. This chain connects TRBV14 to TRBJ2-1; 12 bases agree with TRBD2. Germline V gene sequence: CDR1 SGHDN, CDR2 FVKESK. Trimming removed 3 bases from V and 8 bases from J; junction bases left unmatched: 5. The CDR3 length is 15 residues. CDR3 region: CASSHRLAGVDEQFF. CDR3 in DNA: TGTGCCAGCAGCCATCGACTAGCGGGAGTCGATGAGCAGTTCTTC. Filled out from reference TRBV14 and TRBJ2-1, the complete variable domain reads EAGVTQFPSHSVIEKGQTVTLRCDPISGHDNLYWYRRVMGKEIKFLLHFVKESKQDESGMPNNRFLAERTGGTYSTLKVQPAELEDSGVYFCASSHRLAGVDEQFFGPGTRLTVL.

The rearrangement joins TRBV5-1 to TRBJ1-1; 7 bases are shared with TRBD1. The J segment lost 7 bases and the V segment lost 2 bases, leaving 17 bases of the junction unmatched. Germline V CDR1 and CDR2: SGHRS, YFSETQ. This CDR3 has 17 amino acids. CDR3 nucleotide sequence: TGCGCCAGCAGCTTTACCGGTGCCACAGGGCGGACAGGTGAAGCTTTCTTT. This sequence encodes CASSFTGATGRTGEAFF.

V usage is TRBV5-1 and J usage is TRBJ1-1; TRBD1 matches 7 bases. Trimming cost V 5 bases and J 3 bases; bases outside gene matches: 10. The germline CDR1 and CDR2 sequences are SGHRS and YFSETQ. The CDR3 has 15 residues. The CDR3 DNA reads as TGCGCCAGCAGGGTACAGGGGAATGGGGACACTGAAGCTTTCTTT. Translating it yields CASRVQGNGDTEAFF.

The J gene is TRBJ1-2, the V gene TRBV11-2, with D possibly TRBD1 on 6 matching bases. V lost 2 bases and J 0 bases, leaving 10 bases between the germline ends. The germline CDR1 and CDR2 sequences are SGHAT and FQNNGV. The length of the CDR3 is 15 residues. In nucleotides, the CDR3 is TGTGCCAGCAGCTTACTACAGGGCACTAACTATGGCTACACCTTC. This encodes CASSLLQGTNYGYTF.

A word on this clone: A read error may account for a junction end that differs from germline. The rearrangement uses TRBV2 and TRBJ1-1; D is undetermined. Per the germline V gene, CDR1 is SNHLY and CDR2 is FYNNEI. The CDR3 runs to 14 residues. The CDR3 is CASREGGSNTEAFF. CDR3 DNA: TGTGCCAGCAGGGAAGGAGGGAGTAACACTGAAGCTTTCTTT.

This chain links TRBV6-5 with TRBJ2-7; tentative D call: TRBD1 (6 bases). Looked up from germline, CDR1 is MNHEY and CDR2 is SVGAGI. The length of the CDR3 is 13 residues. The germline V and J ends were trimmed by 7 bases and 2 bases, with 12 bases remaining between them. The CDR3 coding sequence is TGTGCCAGCATCACAGGGTCGACCTACGAGCAGTACTTC. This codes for CASITGSTYEQYF.

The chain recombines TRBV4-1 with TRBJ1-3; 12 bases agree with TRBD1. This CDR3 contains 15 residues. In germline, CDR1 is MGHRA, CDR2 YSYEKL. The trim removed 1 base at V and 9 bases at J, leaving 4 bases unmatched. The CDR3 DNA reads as TGCGCCAGCAGCCAAGGGGACAGGGGGCAAGTCACCATATATTTT. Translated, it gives CASSQGDRGQVTIYF.

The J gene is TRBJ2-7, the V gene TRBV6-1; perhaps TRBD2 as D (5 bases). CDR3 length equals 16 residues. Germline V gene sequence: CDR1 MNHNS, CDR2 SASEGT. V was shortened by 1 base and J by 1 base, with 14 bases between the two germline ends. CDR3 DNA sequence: TGTGCCAGCAGTGAAGGCGGCTTTGGGGAGTCCTACGAGCAGTACTTC. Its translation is CASSEGGFGESYEQYF.

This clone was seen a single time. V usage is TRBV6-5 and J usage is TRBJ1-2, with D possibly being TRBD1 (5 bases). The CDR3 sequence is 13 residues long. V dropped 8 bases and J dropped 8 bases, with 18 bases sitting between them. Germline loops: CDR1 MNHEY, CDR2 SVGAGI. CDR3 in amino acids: CASYPFRDYGYTF. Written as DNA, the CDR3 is TGTGCCAGCTACCCCTTCAGGGATTACGGCTACACCTTC.

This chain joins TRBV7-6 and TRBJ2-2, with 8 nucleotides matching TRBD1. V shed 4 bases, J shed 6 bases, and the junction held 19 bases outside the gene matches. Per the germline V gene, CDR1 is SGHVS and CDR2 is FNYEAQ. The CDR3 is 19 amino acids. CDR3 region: CASSYTPGQGSPSAGELFF. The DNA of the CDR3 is TGTGCCAGCAGCTATACGCCCGGACAGGGATCACCCAGCGCCGGGGAGCTGTTTTTT.